One and the same sample provided the 9 T cell receptor beta chains below, sequenced in a study of blood T cell repertoires in COVID-19. Measured with immunoSEQ multiplex PCR; TCRdb has only the in-frame clones, and not every one. The profile shows roughly 90,000 clones, 65% to 85% of them singletons. Sample: peripheral blood. Receptors originate from a woman of 80 years or more with active or convalescent COVID-19.

The chain has TRBV25-1 and TRBJ1-5; D unresolved. Between the trimmed V and J ends, which lost 5 bases and 5 bases, there was a span of 10 bases. From germline, CDR1 is MGHDK and CDR2 SYGVNS. This CDR3 has 13 amino acids. The CDR3 protein is CASSPGGDQPQHF. CDR3 nucleotide sequence: TGTGCCAGCAGTCCCGGCGGTGATCAGCCCCAGCATTTT.

This clone was found a few times. The rearrangement uses TRBV19 and TRBJ1-1, with TRBD1 matching 7 bases. V lost 7 bases to trimming and J lost 4 bases; unmatched junction nucleotides: 12. CDR3 length equals 15 residues. The germline CDR1 and CDR2 sequences are LNHDA and SQIVND (reference sequence). The CDR3 DNA follows: TGTGCCAGTACCTCGACAGGGTTCTGGTTCACTGAAGCTTTCTTT. This encodes CASTSTGFWFTEAFF.

This sequence joins TRBV7-3 and TRBJ1-6; D possibly corresponds to TRBD1 (6 bases). Germline-derived CDR1 and CDR2 are SGHTA and FQGTGA. The CDR3 length is 15 residues. The ends were cut back, 1 base at V and 7 bases at J, with 11 bases in the middle. The CDR3 sequence: CASSLMAGANSPLHF. DNA for the CDR3: TGTGCCAGCAGCTTAATGGCAGGGGCCAATTCACCCCTCCACTTT.

This clone was observed a handful of times. V usage is TRBV6-5 and J usage is TRBJ1-1, with D possibly being TRBD1 (5 bases). V was shortened by 7 bases and J by 7 bases, with 10 bases between the two germline ends. Germline CDR1 MNHEY, CDR2 SVGAGI. The CDR3 is 11 amino acids. CDR3 in DNA: TGTGCCAGCAAAGGCGGGGGTGAAGCTTTCTTT. Its protein is CASKGGGEAFF.

This chain uses TRBV27 with TRBJ1-5; 9 positions agree with TRBD1. The junction had 12 bases not matched to a gene; V was cut back by 2 bases and J by 7 bases. CDR3 length: 17 residues. Per germline, CDR1 MNHEY and CDR2 SMNVEV (reference sequence). In DNA form, the CDR3 reads TGTGCCAGCAGTTTAGAAGGGACAGGGAGGGTAAGGCAGCCCCAGCATTTT. It codes for CASSLEGTGRVRQPQHF.

This clone was counted between two and nine times. This chain connects TRBV9 to TRBJ2-7; 7 bases map to TRBD1. This CDR3 contains 17 residues. V shed 1 base and J 2 bases; nucleotides not matched to a gene: 12. CDR1 is SGDLS, CDR2 YYNGEE, per germline. The CDR3 DNA reads as TGTGCCAGCAGCGTACTAGACAGGGAAACAGGGACCTACGAGCAGTACTTC. The encoded protein is CASSVLDRETGTYEQYF.

In its sample, this clone was seen once. J is TRBJ2-3 and V is TRBV5-5, with TRBD2 matching over 15 bases. Germline CDR1 SGHKS, CDR2 YYEKEE (reference sequence). The CDR3 consists of 17 residues. V lost 4 bases, J lost 1 base, and 4 bases stayed unmatched. This CDR3 is CASSPGLAGGGTDTQYF. The CDR3 DNA reads TGTGCCAGCAGCCCGGGACTAGCGGGGGGAGGCACAGATACGCAGTATTTT.

This clone was recorded once. This chain connects TRBV9 to TRBJ2-7; TRBD2 agrees at 7 bases. V gave up 3 bases and J gave up 3 bases; unmatched junction bases: 6. The CDR3 covers 14 residues. Germline V lookup: CDR1 SGDLS, CDR2 YYNGEE. CDR3 sequence: CASSELAVDYEQYF. In nucleotides, the CDR3 is TGTGCCAGCAGCGAGCTAGCGGTAGACTACGAGCAGTACTTC.

The V and J genes are TRBV7-9 and TRBJ2-1; 8 bases agree with TRBD2. The CDR3 is 14 amino acids. The V and J ends lost 5 bases and 4 bases, in that order; junction bases with no gene match: 4. The germline V gene has CDR1 SEHNR and CDR2 FQNEAQ (reference sequence). This chain's CDR3 is CASSQTSAYNEQFF. Written as DNA, the CDR3 is TGTGCCAGCAGCCAGACTAGCGCATACAATGAGCAGTTCTTC.